Shown below are 25 T cell receptor beta chains from a single sample sequenced in a study of blood T cell repertoires in COVID-19. The protocol was immunoSEQ multiplex PCR, while the TCRdb copy is restricted to in-frame clones and leaves out a portion. The sample records 35,000 to 50,000 clones, 89% being singletons. Sequencing was performed on peripheral blood. The receptors here all came from a man aged 70 or older with active COVID-19.

The chain employs TRBV6-2 or TRBV6-3 and TRBJ1-2; D possibly corresponds to TRBD1 (5 bases). The ends were cut back, 0 bases at V and 4 bases at J, with 12 bases in the middle. Germline V gene sequence: CDR1 MNHEY, CDR2 SVGEGT. The CDR3 has 15 residues. CDR3 DNA sequence: TGTGCCAGCAGTTACTCCTCGGGGGGGACCTATGGCTACACCTTC. Its protein product is CASSYSSGGTYGYTF.

The gene calls are TRBV7-2 and TRBJ1-1; D perhaps matches TRBD1 (6 bases). The CDR3 has 15 amino acids. CDR1 SGHTA and CDR2 FQGNSA come from the germline V gene. V was shortened by 5 bases and J by 1 base, with 14 bases between the two germline ends. This CDR3 reads CASSRASRGNTEAFF. Written as DNA, the CDR3 is TGTGCCAGCAGCCGCGCATCCAGGGGGAACACTGAAGCTTTCTTT.

V is TRBV10-1 and J is TRBJ2-1; 9 positions match TRBD2. The CDR3 totals 16 residues. V shed 5 bases, J shed 6 bases, and the junction held 11 bases outside the gene matches. CDR1 is WNHNN and CDR2 is SYGVQD in the germline V gene (reference sequence). The CDR3 loop reads CASSSLGRGGRNEQFF. CDR3 sequence (DNA): TGCGCCAGCAGTTCCTTGGGGCGGGGGGGCCGCAATGAGCAGTTCTTC.

The chain links TRBV7-2 to TRBJ1-2, with 9 bases aligning to TRBD1. Looked up from germline, CDR1 is SGHTA and CDR2 is FQGNSA. The CDR3 totals 16 residues. With 2 bases clipped from V and 5 bases from J, the junction kept 9 bases outside the gene matches. The CDR3 DNA reads TGTGCCAGCAGCTTAACAAGTACAGGGGGCCTGTATGGCTACACCTTC. Translating it yields CASSLTSTGGLYGYTF.

The J gene is TRBJ1-3, the V gene TRBV9; maybe TRBD1 (5 bases). The V end was cut by 0 bases, the J end by 2 bases, with 9 bases between. This CDR3 comprises 15 residues. Germline-derived CDR1 and CDR2 are SGDLS and YYNGEE. CDR3 DNA sequence: TGTGCCAGCAGCGTAGCGGCAGGGACTGGAAACACCATATATTTT. It translates to CASSVAAGTGNTIYF.

In its sample, this clone was seen once. This rearrangement joins TRBV6-5 to TRBJ2-1; TRBD2 agrees at 8 bases. Germline loops: CDR1 MNHEY, CDR2 SVGAGI. The CDR3 is 14 amino acids. J was trimmed by 10 bases and V by 5 bases; bases with no gene match: 10. CDR3 in DNA: TGTGCCAGCAGTCCCTACGGGGGGGCAGGGGAGCAGTTCTTC. It translates to CASSPYGGAGEQFF.

This rearrangement joins TRBV7-8 to TRBJ2-5; a possible D gene is TRBD2 (6 bases). This CDR3 is built from 13 residues. The V end lost 0 bases, the J end lost 4 bases, and 6 bases lay between the germline ends. Germline values: CDR1 SGHVS, CDR2 FQNEAQ. Here the CDR3 reads CASSLASGETQYF. CDR3 nucleotides: TGTGCCAGCAGCTTAGCTAGCGGAGAGACCCAGTACTTC.

The V call is TRBV12-3 or TRBV12-4, the J call TRBJ1-4; possible D gene TRBD1, 5 bases. Trimming pared 5 bases from V and 10 bases from J, leaving 14 bases between. The CDR3 contains 13 residues. The CDR3: CASSPRQQAKLFF. The CDR3 DNA reads TGTGCCAGCAGTCCCCGACAGCAAGCAAAACTGTTTTTT.

The V gene is TRBV9, the J gene TRBJ2-5; D perhaps matches TRBD1 (5 bases). This CDR3 region has 15 residues. CDR1 and CDR2 (germline): SGDLS, YYNGEE. Trimming pared 2 bases from V and 5 bases from J, leaving 16 bases between. In nucleotides, the CDR3 is TGTGCCAGCAGCGTTTTGGCAGGGATGAGTGAGACCCAGTACTTC. This codes for CASSVLAGMSETQYF.

The count of this clone is one. CDR3 coding DNA: TGTGCCAGCAGTCCCACCGGGAGGCGATCTAGCACAGATACGCAGTATTTT. This gives the protein CASSPTGRRSSTDTQYF. This sequence joins TRBV9 and TRBJ2-3, with 7 nucleotides matching TRBD2. Germline-derived CDR1 and CDR2 are SGDLS and YYNGEE. This CDR3 spans 17 amino acids. J gave up 0 bases and V 5 bases, and 12 bases lay outside the gene matches.

The chain uses TRBV11-2 and TRBJ1-2, with 9 bases lining up with TRBD1. The germline gives CDR1 SGHAT, CDR2 FQNNGV. This CDR3 has 14 amino acids. Germline trimming cut 2 bases from V and 5 bases from J; bases unmatched to any gene: 3. In DNA, the CDR3 is TGTGCCAGCAGCTTAAGGACAGGGGTTTATGGCTACACCTTC. It translates to CASSLRTGVYGYTF.

The chain links TRBV5-1 to TRBJ2-7, with D perhaps matching TRBD1 (6 bases). CDR3 length: 13 amino acids. V was cut by 3 bases and J by 4 bases, with 11 bases left in between. Germline CDR1 is SGHRS and CDR2 is YFSETQ. The DNA for the CDR3 is TGCGCCAGCAGCTCGGGACAAGGATACGAGCAGTACTTC. This codes for CASSSGQGYEQYF. Full variable domain (rest looked up from reference TRBV5-1 and TRBJ2-7): KAGVTQTPRYLIKTRGQQVTLSCSPISGHRSVSWYQQTPGQGLQFLFEYFSETQRNKGNFPGRFSGRQFSNSRSEMNVSTLELGDSALYLCASSSGQGYEQYFGPGTRLTVT.

This clone occurred once. The CDR3 nucleotides are TGTGCCAGCAGCTCTCCCGGACAGGTCCCCTACGAGCAGTACTTC. Translating gives CASSSPGQVPYEQYF. The chain has TRBV13 and TRBJ2-7; TRBD1 matches at 7 bases. The CDR3 has 15 amino acids. Unmatched junction bases numbered 8, after V lost 4 bases and J lost 2 bases. Germline CDR1 reads PRHDT; CDR2 reads FYEKMQ (reference sequence).

This chain joins TRBV7-6 and TRBJ2-2; 9 bases match TRBD1. The V and J ends lost 3 bases and 1 base, in that order; junction bases with no gene match: 3. The CDR3 spans 16 residues. CDR1 and CDR2 (germline): SGHVS, FNYEAQ. Here the CDR3 DNA reads TGTGCCAGCAGCTTGGGACAGGGAGAGAACACCGGGGAGCTGTTTTTT. The encoded protein is CASSLGQGENTGELFF.

The rearrangement links TRBV7-9 to TRBJ2-1, with TRBD1 matching 9 bases. Germline V gene lookup returns CDR1 SEHNR and CDR2 FQNEAQ (reference sequence). The CDR3 is 15 amino acids. J gave up 4 bases and V 8 bases, and 9 bases lay outside the gene matches. The CDR3 is CASRHDRGKYNEQFF. CDR3 in DNA: TGTGCCAGCCGACATGACAGGGGGAAATACAATGAGCAGTTCTTC.

The count of this clone is one. This sequence joins TRBV2 and TRBJ1-4; D might be TRBD1 (5 bases). The CDR3 runs 15 residues. The germline V gene has CDR1 SNHLY and CDR2 FYNNEI. V was shortened by 4 bases and J by 0 bases, with 9 bases between the two germline ends. The CDR3 reads CASSGTLATNEKLFF. As DNA, the CDR3 is TGTGCCAGCAGTGGGACACTTGCAACTAATGAAAAACTGTTTTTT.

This clone occurred once. The V and J genes are TRBV18 and TRBJ1-1, with a tentative D call TRBD1 (5 bases). CDR3 size: 14 residues. Germline CDR1 KGHSH, CDR2 LQKENI. V was cut by 0 bases and J by 6 bases, with 11 bases left in between. CDR3 DNA sequence: TGTGCCAGCTCACCACCGTTGGGGGGGGCTGAAGCTTTCTTT. Translating it yields CASSPPLGGAEAFF.

V is TRBV4-2 and J is TRBJ2-7; 8 bases are shared with TRBD1. Looked up from germline, CDR1 is LGHNA and CDR2 is YNFKEQ. This CDR3 has 16 amino acids. V lost 5 bases to trimming and J lost 2 bases; unmatched junction nucleotides: 11. The CDR3 DNA reads as TGTGCCAGCAGCGTTCAGGGAGGACAGGGCCCCTACGAGCAGTACTTC. Protein product: CASSVQGGQGPYEQYF.

The chain joins TRBV5-5 to TRBJ1-5; D might be TRBD1 (6 bases). Trimming stripped 4 bases from V and 6 bases from J, with 11 bases between. Germline V gives CDR1 SGHKS, CDR2 YYEKEE (reference sequence). The length of the CDR3 is 13 residues. This CDR3 is CASSPGGAQPQHF. The CDR3 bases are TGTGCCAGCAGCCCCGGGGGGGCTCAGCCCCAGCATTTT.

The gene calls are TRBV9 and TRBJ2-7, with D perhaps TRBD2 (6 bases). This CDR3 has 15 amino acids. Trimming removed 4 bases from V and 4 bases from J, with 18 bases in between. Per the germline V gene, CDR1 is SGDLS and CDR2 is YYNGEE. The CDR3 loop reads CASSPRVSGEYEQYF. For the CDR3, the DNA is TGTGCCAGCAGCCCCCGAGTTTCGGGGGAGTACGAGCAGTACTTC.

The V and J genes are TRBV9 and TRBJ2-1; D perhaps matches TRBD2 (7 bases). The CDR3 consists of 21 residues. V shed 3 bases and J shed 2 bases, with 30 bases lying between them. In germline, CDR1 is SGDLS, CDR2 YYNGEE. The DNA for the CDR3 is TGTGCCAGCAGCGCCAAAAGGGGGAGGGAACCACTAATAGATACCTACAATGAGCAGTTCTTC. Its protein product is CASSAKRGREPLIDTYNEQFF.

This rearrangement joins TRBV25-1 to TRBJ1-1; tentative D call: TRBD1 (6 bases). The V gene's germline CDR1 is MGHDK and CDR2 SYGVNS. The CDR3 spans 11 residues. The V and J ends lost 2 bases and 10 bases respectively, with 8 bases between them. The CDR3 DNA is TGTGCCAGCAGTGAAATAGGGGGAGCTTTCTTT. This translates into CASSEIGGAFF. Filled out from reference TRBV25-1 and TRBJ1-1, the complete variable domain reads EADIYQTPRYLVIGTGKKITLECSQTMGHDKMYWYQQDPGMELHLIHYSYGVNSTEKGDLSSESTVSRIRTEHFPLTLESARPSHTSQYLCASSEIGGAFFGQGTRLTVV.

This clone was seen only a few times. The chain has TRBV7-3 and TRBJ2-7, with 9 bases lining up with TRBD1. The junction had 2 bases not matched to a gene; V was cut back by 2 bases and J by 0 bases. The germline V gene encodes CDR1 SGHTA and CDR2 FQGTGA. The CDR3 contains 15 residues. CDR3 sequence: CASSLQGQGSYEQYF. CDR3 bases: TGTGCCAGCAGCTTACAGGGACAGGGCTCCTACGAGCAGTACTTC.

This chain joins TRBV4-2 and TRBJ2-3, with 7 nucleotides matching TRBD1. Germline V gene sequence: CDR1 LGHNA, CDR2 YNFKEQ. Losses at the gene ends were 3 bases for V and 2 bases for J; bases not matched to a gene: 5. CDR3 length: 15 amino acids. Written as DNA, the CDR3 is TGTGCCAGCAGCCATCAACAGGGGTCCACAGATACGCAGTATTTT. This translates into CASSHQQGSTDTQYF.

The rearrangement uses TRBV10-3 and TRBJ2-2; 9 bases line up with TRBD1. The ends lost 10 bases at V and 5 bases at J; junction bases unmatched: 5. CDR3 size: 13 residues. Germline V lookup: CDR1 ENHRY, CDR2 SYGVKD. The CDR3 bases are TGTGCCACCGGACAGGGGCGGACCGGGGAGCTGTTTTTT. As protein: CATGQGRTGELFF.